This entry describes one T cell receptor beta chain. This clonotype was detected ten times or more. Its antigen has not been determined. Qualities for individual bases were not recorded, and no much larger clone is one base off. TCR cDNA was synthesized by 5'RACE template switching, which introduced a universal primer site and unique molecular identifiers. cDNA synthesis was primed from both the TCR alpha and TCR beta constant segments. Library amplification involved two PCR steps, and the second step added sample barcodes and sequencing adapters. Sequencing of libraries was done on Illumina HiSeq 2500 (2x100 bp) or NovaSeq (2x150 bp). The original pipeline was this. MIGEC was used to demultiplex reads and collapse the reads into UMI consensus sequences, and MiXCR was used for V(D)J alignment. Vaccine-responding clonotypes were defined with edgeR using replicate PBMC samples, requiring FDR below 0.01 and a log2 fold change above 5 up to day 15. CD4 or CD8 identity was assigned to each bulk clonotype according to whether the clonotype was present at higher abundance in the sequenced CD4 repertoire or the sequenced CD8 repertoire. TCRdb took the public reads, trimmed them with fastp at Q25, ran MiXCR for clone calling and kept in-frame beta chains. Records with the same CDR3 protein are collapsed into one entry carrying the most frequent genes and DNA. V and J calls and clone size were set by TCRdb, not the authors. The sample records 200,000 to 300,000 distinct CDR3 sequences, roughly 6.2% of which are singletons. The leading ten clones occupy 1% to 1.2% of the sample.

The sample belongs to a study of T cells after yellow fever vaccination (dated by TCRdb to between 2018 and 2021). Broadly, across the study: The SMART-Seq v4 Ultra Low Input RNA kit was used to prepare libraries from fractions with low cell numbers. To follow T-cell clones before and after primary and booster YFV17D yellow fever vaccination, bulk TCR alpha and beta repertoires were sequenced over time. The cohort comprised two healthy male donors, one aged 18 to 30 and one aged 30 to 40 years. Blood was collected at multiple timepoints before and after primary and secondary immunization, and bulk PBMC replicates and cell subsets were isolated. General study outcomes and caveats: Most clones expanded after primary vaccination (approximately 96% of CD4 and roughly 91% of CD8) were re-detected after the booster, suggesting that broad memory maintenance occurred. Compared with the primary T-cell response, the secondary T-cell response was faster but weaker, reaching its peak on day 5 rather than on day 15. The study included only a couple of donors, which limits how far the findings can be generalized. Computational filtering was needed because FACS-sorted repertoires could contain abundant contaminating clonotypes from the bulk population. A small fraction of clonotypes appeared in both the CD4 and CD8 compartments, likely as a result of convergent recombination.

The sample's treatment or condition label is to be understood as: live attenuated yellow fever vaccine strain. PBMCs were isolated from peripheral blood using a standard Ficoll-Paque protocol. CD4 and CD8 T-cell fractions were isolated with Dynabeads CD4 and CD8 positive selection kits. TriZol was used to extract RNA from bulk PBMCs, from CD4 and CD8 fractions, and from dextramer-positive and dextramer-negative fractions. The source is a man aged 25 to 45 who received the YFV17D yellow fever vaccine. The sample was CD4+ T cells sorted from PBMCs, taken on the day of the yellow fever booster vaccination.

In nucleotide form, the sequence is TGTGCCAGCAGCTTATATTACAATGAGCAGTTCTTC. The encoded protein is CASSLYYNEQFF. The chain joins TRBV7-6 to TRBJ2-1, with the D gene call left open. The germline V gene yields SGHVS for CDR1 and FNYEAQ for CDR2. The CDR3 spans 12 residues, from the cysteine through the phenylalanine. The sequence is cut down to CDR3 DNA, 36 bases in frame from base 1. V lost 2 bases and J lost 4 bases; the stretch between them is 3 bases long.